The TCR beta chain described here comes from a study of T cell repertoires in cytomegalovirus infection. In the study overall: Public signatures in TCR beta pointed to CMV infection and matching HLA type. Study-wide points: Dominating the ex vivo response were TCR beta clonotypes that were CMV-specific and HLA-C-restricted.

TCRdb re-called the reads through MiXCR, storing one row per CDR3 protein. The table lists 200,000 to 250,000 distinct CDR3 sequences, approximately 24% of them singletons. Per germline, CDR1 MDHEN and CDR2 SYDVKM. The CDR3 length is 14 residues. The V and J ends lost 2 bases and 5 bases respectively, with 12 bases between them. At least ten counts were recorded for this clonotype. As yet, its antigen is unknown. The TCR sequence derives from a human donor in good health (CMV status not recorded). Some clones in this sample may be carry-over from other donors' samples. This chain connects TRBV28 to TRBJ1-1; TRBD1 is a possible D gene (5 bases). Sequencing was carried out using CD8+ T cells from PBMCs. The CDR3 sequence is CASSLAGGWTEAFF. The CDR3 DNA reads as TGTGCCAGCAGTTTAGCCGGGGGATGGACTGAAGCTTTCTTT.